Below are 29 T cell receptor beta chains sequenced from a single sample in a study of cytomegalovirus exposure and HLA in healthy donors (dated by TCRdb to 2017 to 2019). Libraries were made using the immunoSEQ multiplex PCR assay. TCRdb obtained this table from immuneACCESS and retained in-frame rearrangements with V and J assigned. These tables miss some clones; where compared with another copy, unresolved V genes account for less than half of the shortfall, and the remainder is unexplained. This sample comprises roughly 150,000 clones, 70% to 90% of them detected only once. The biggest ten clones account for 2.5% to 3.5% of the sample. The sequencing input was PBMCs. The receptor source for this set is a man aged 18 to 30 in good health and CMV-seronegative.

The chain couples TRBV27 to TRBJ2-1; 9 bases are shared with TRBD2. The CDR3 covers 15 residues. Trimming took 7 bases from V and 2 from J; bases not matched to a gene: 6. CDR1 is MNHEY and CDR2 is SMNVEV in the germline V gene (reference sequence). The CDR3 DNA is TGTGCCAGCATCTATGCGGGGGGGCCCTACAATGAGCAGTTCTTC. Its translation: CASIYAGGPYNEQFF.

The chain joins TRBV12-5 to TRBJ2-1, with D tentatively TRBD1 (5 bases). Trimming removed 3 bases from V and 9 bases from J, with 24 bases in between. Germline V gives CDR1 LGHNT, CDR2 FRNRAP. The CDR3 length is 17 residues. In DNA form, the CDR3 reads TGTGCTAGTGGTTTTGCTACAGATCCGGTAGGGGCATCTGAGCAGTTCTTC. This codes for CASGFATDPVGASEQFF.

V gene TRBV7-2 combines with J gene TRBJ2-7; D is possibly TRBD2 (5 bases). The CDR3 contains 16 residues. Germline lookup yields CDR1 SGHTA and CDR2 FQGNSA. V was clipped by 5 bases and J by 0 bases, with 17 bases between them. CDR3 nucleotides: TGTGCCAGCAGCCGGGTGGGCGGGTTCAGCTCCTACGAGCAGTACTTC. Translating it yields CASSRVGGFSSYEQYF.

The chain is built from TRBV25-1 and TRBJ1-2, with D hard to call. V was trimmed by 1 base and J by 4 bases, leaving 10 bases between them. The germline V gene encodes CDR1 MGHDK and CDR2 SYGVNS. This CDR3 has 14 amino acids. CDR3 region: CASSESHSFYGYTF. The CDR3 DNA follows: TGTGCCAGCAGTGAATCTCACAGCTTCTATGGCTACACCTTC.

This clone occurred a few times. The V call is TRBV27, the J call TRBJ2-7, with D maybe TRBD1 (6 bases). Germline V gene lookup returns CDR1 MNHEY and CDR2 SMNVEV (reference sequence). V shed 4 bases and J shed 0 bases, with 19 bases lying between them. The CDR3 runs 17 residues. CDR3 protein: CASSSRLGTQSSYEQYF. As DNA, the CDR3 is TGTGCCAGCAGTTCCCGCTTGGGGACACAAAGCTCCTACGAGCAGTACTTC.

The chain couples TRBV19 to TRBJ2-7, with a tentative D call TRBD1 (6 bases). Trimming pared 8 bases from V and 3 bases from J, leaving 17 bases between. Per the germline V gene, CDR1 is LNHDA and CDR2 is SQIVND (reference sequence). The CDR3 is 14 amino acids. This chain's CDR3 is CASAPGTPSYEQYF. The CDR3 nucleotides read TGTGCCAGTGCCCCCGGGACACCTAGCTACGAGCAGTACTTC.

This chain links TRBV11-2 with TRBJ2-2; 8 bases map to TRBD2. This CDR3 has 16 amino acids. V lost 4 bases, J lost 6 bases, and 10 bases stayed unmatched. Germline assignment: CDR1 SGHAT and CDR2 FQNNGV. CDR3 protein: CASSSPAGGRAGELFF. The CDR3 DNA reads as TGTGCCAGCAGCTCCCCGGCGGGGGGCCGGGCCGGGGAGCTGTTTTTT.

The rearrangement uses TRBV7-8 and TRBJ1-2, with D possibly being TRBD1 (6 bases). Looked up from germline, CDR1 is SGHVS and CDR2 is FQNEAQ. Trimming pared 0 bases from V and 2 bases from J, leaving 10 bases between. CDR3 length equals 15 residues. CDR3 DNA sequence: TGTGCCAGCAGCTTAGCTCAGGGGCCGAACTATGGCTACACCTTC. Translating it yields CASSLAQGPNYGYTF.

This chain connects TRBV6-6 to TRBJ1-1; 7 bases agree with TRBD1. In germline, CDR1 is MNHNY, CDR2 SVGAGI (reference sequence). The CDR3 is 15 amino acids. V dropped 2 bases and J dropped 5; count of bases not matched to a gene: 8. The DNA for the CDR3 is TGTGCCAGCAGTTACCCCCGGACAGGACAGACTGAAGCTTTCTTT. Protein product: CASSYPRTGQTEAFF.

This clone has only one observation. The J gene is TRBJ2-7, the V gene TRBV6-1, with 10 bases fitting TRBD2. The germline V gene encodes CDR1 MNHNS and CDR2 SASEGT. This CDR3 region has 14 residues. With 6 bases clipped from V and 2 bases from J, the junction kept 4 bases outside the gene matches. This CDR3 is CASRGTSATYEQYF. CDR3 nucleotide sequence: TGTGCCAGCAGGGGGACTAGCGCCACCTACGAGCAGTACTTC.

This chain links TRBV5-1 with TRBJ2-7; D perhaps matches TRBD1 (5 bases). V was trimmed by 4 bases and J by 4 bases, leaving 9 bases between them. The CDR3 runs to 12 residues. CDR1 SGHRS and CDR2 YFSETQ come from the germline V gene. The CDR3 DNA reads TGCGCCAGCAGCGTCGACAGTTACGAGCAGTACTTC. Translation gives CASSVDSYEQYF.

The V and J genes are TRBV28 and TRBJ1-2; 7 bases agree with TRBD1. Per the germline V gene, CDR1 is MDHEN and CDR2 is SYDVKM. CDR3 size: 14 residues. J was trimmed by 2 bases and V by 6 bases; bases with no gene match: 6. The CDR3 is CASSTGTANYGYTF. The DNA of the CDR3 is TGTGCCAGCAGCACCGGGACAGCGAACTATGGCTACACCTTC.

The gene calls are TRBV10-1 and TRBJ1-1; D gene ambiguous. The germline V gene has CDR1 WNHNN and CDR2 SYGVQD (reference sequence). V gave up 4 bases and J gave up 0 bases, with 6 bases separating them. CDR3 size: 13 residues. The CDR3 region is CASSAQLNTEAFF. CDR3 bases: TGCGCCAGCAGTGCACAGCTGAACACTGAAGCTTTCTTT.

J is TRBJ1-2 and V is TRBV7-9; D remains unclear. The germline gives CDR1 SEHNR, CDR2 FQNEAQ (reference sequence). CDR3 length: 16 amino acids. V gave up 3 bases and J gave up 4 bases, with 18 bases separating them. CDR3 residues: CASSLAGKGDSYGYTF. For the CDR3, the DNA is TGTGCCAGCAGCTTGGCGGGGAAGGGTGATAGCTATGGCTACACCTTC.

The genes are TRBV5-4 and TRBJ1-1; the D is unclear. V lost 1 base to trimming and J lost 0 bases, with 10 bases between them. Germline-derived CDR1 and CDR2 are SGHNT and YYREEE (reference sequence). The CDR3 totals 15 residues. This chain's CDR3 is CASSLYVGVNTEAFF. The DNA for the CDR3 is TGTGCCAGCAGCTTGTATGTAGGAGTGAACACTGAAGCTTTCTTT.

V usage is TRBV4-3 and J usage is TRBJ2-3; D remains ambiguous. V lost 1 base and J lost 3, with 8 bases in between. Germline loops: CDR1 LGHNA, CDR2 YSLEER. This CDR3 is built from 14 residues. CDR3 DNA: TGCGCCAGCAGCCAAGTCGTGAGAACAGATACGCAGTATTTT. The encoded protein is CASSQVVRTDTQYF.

The chain joins TRBV10-1 to TRBJ1-2, with TRBD1 as a possible D gene (5 bases). The CDR3 length is 13 residues. V shed 3 bases and J shed 4 bases, with 9 bases lying between them. CDR1 WNHNN and CDR2 SYGVQD come from the germline V gene (reference sequence). This chain's CDR3 is CASSDRAPYGYTF. CDR3 coding DNA: TGCGCCAGCAGTGACAGGGCACCCTATGGCTACACCTTC.

The CDR3 region has the DNA TGTGCCAGCAGTGCCAGACAGGGTACGGCCAAAAACATTCAGTACTTC. This gives the protein CASSARQGTAKNIQYF. The V and J genes are TRBV6-1 and TRBJ2-4; 7 bases map to TRBD1. CDR1 and CDR2 from the germline V gene are MNHNS and SASEGT. This CDR3 spans 16 amino acids. V lost 4 bases and J lost 1; bases outside the gene matches: 7.

The chain employs TRBV7-9 and TRBJ1-2; D is unresolved. V shed 5 bases and J shed 0 bases, with 19 bases lying between them. CDR1 and CDR2 (germline): SEHNR, FQNEAQ (reference sequence). The CDR3 runs to 17 residues. This chain's CDR3 is CASSKPRDSVTNYGYTF. CDR3 DNA sequence: TGTGCCAGCAGCAAACCGAGAGATAGCGTAACTAACTATGGCTACACCTTC.

The chain couples TRBV28 to TRBJ1-5, with 9 bases matching TRBD1. There are 14 residues in the CDR3. Unmatched junction bases numbered 5, after V lost 5 bases and J lost 6 bases. The germline V gene encodes CDR1 MDHEN and CDR2 SYDVKM. The CDR3 here is CASSPWDRVQPQHF. The CDR3, as DNA: TGTGCCAGCAGTCCCTGGGACAGGGTTCAGCCCCAGCATTTT.

The chain is built from TRBV27 and TRBJ2-4; 7 nucleotides line up with TRBD2. The V segment lost 6 bases and the J segment 8 bases; nucleotides outside the gene matches: 7. Germline V lookup: CDR1 MNHEY, CDR2 SMNVEV (reference sequence). The CDR3 length is 13 residues. For the CDR3, the DNA is TGTGCCAGCAGGTTGAGCGGGACTGACATTCAGTACTTC. Translation: CASRLSGTDIQYF.

This clone was seen at least ten times. V is TRBV4-3 and J is TRBJ2-2; D gene unclear. Germline CDR1 and CDR2: LGHNA and YSLEER. V was shortened by 0 bases and J by 7 bases, with 3 bases between the two germline ends. The CDR3 loop spans 12 amino acids. The CDR3 reads CASSQDNGELFF. DNA for the CDR3: TGCGCCAGCAGCCAAGATAACGGGGAGCTGTTTTTT.

As regards this clone: The junction and the germline gene differ at one end; a read error may be behind it. The chain recombines TRBV5-6 with TRBJ1-5; 8 nucleotides match TRBD1. This CDR3 spans 15 amino acids. CDR1 is SGHDT and CDR2 is YYEEEE in the germline V gene. CDR3 residues: CANSRTGHSNQPQHF. The CDR3, as DNA: TGTGCCAACAGCCGGACAGGGCATAGCAATCAGCCCCAGCATTTT.

This clone was observed a handful of times. The V and J genes are TRBV6-1 and TRBJ1-2; D unresolved. Germline CDR1 reads MNHNS; CDR2 reads SASEGT. The CDR3 extends over 14 amino acids. The V gene lost 7 bases and the J gene lost 2 bases, with 14 bases spanning the gap. Here the CDR3 reads CASIENSLNYGYTF. CDR3 coding DNA: TGTGCCAGCATCGAAAACAGTCTCAACTATGGCTACACCTTC.

This clone was seen only once. This chain's CDR3 is CASSLLPSGTQEDTQYF. In DNA form, the CDR3 reads TGCGCCAGCAGCTTGCTTCCTAGCGGGACGCAGGAGGATACGCAGTATTTT. The V gene is TRBV5-1, the J gene TRBJ2-3, with 9 bases lining up with TRBD2. CDR1 and CDR2 from the germline V gene are SGHRS and YFSETQ. The CDR3 length is 17 residues. V shed 1 base, J shed 6 bases, and the junction held 12 bases outside the gene matches.

The V call is TRBV10-1, the J call TRBJ2-3; possibly TRBD2 for D (5 bases). V lost 0 bases and J lost 6, with 7 bases in between. Germline V gives CDR1 WNHNN, CDR2 SYGVQD (reference sequence). The CDR3 loop spans 13 amino acids. This CDR3 is CASSESGVDTQYF. The CDR3 nucleotides read TGCGCCAGCAGTGAGTCCGGGGTCGATACGCAGTATTTT.

The chain links TRBV18 to TRBJ2-2, with D tentatively TRBD2 (5 bases). Germline loops: CDR1 KGHSH, CDR2 LQKENI. Trimming pared 0 bases from V and 4 bases from J, leaving 12 bases between. This CDR3 is built from 16 residues. The CDR3 DNA follows: TGTGCCAGCTCACCACCGAGGGTTGTGCGCACCGGGGAGCTGTTTTTT. It is translated as CASSPPRVVRTGELFF.

Written as DNA, the CDR3 is TGTGCCAGCAGCTTCGGGATTACGAACACTGAAGCTTTCTTT. This codes for CASSFGITNTEAFF. The V gene is TRBV13, the J gene TRBJ1-1; the D is unclear. The CDR3 is 14 amino acids. V was shortened by 3 bases and J by 1 base, with 9 bases between the two germline ends. The germline V gene encodes CDR1 PRHDT and CDR2 FYEKMQ (reference sequence).

In nucleotides, the CDR3 is TGTGCCAGCAGCAGACAACGCCGAGAGGAGCTGTTTTTT. It specifies CASSRQRREELFF. The chain combines TRBV4-2 with TRBJ2-2; D gene unclear. There are 13 residues in the CDR3. Trimming stripped 5 bases from V and 10 bases from J, with 14 bases between. Germline values: CDR1 LGHNA, CDR2 YNFKEQ.